This T cell receptor beta chain was found in a study of T cells in localized non-small cell lung cancer. As regards this clone: Its antigen is not known.

Here immunoSEQ multiplex PCR was the method, and the copy in TCRdb shows in-frame clones only, minus some. The table records 70,000 to 85,000 clones, 84% of them present only once. The CDR3 covers 13 residues. The V end was cut by 0 bases, the J end by 5 bases, with 5 bases between. Germline-derived CDR1 and CDR2 are SGHAT and FQNNGV. Findings and caveats of the study: Within adjacent lung there appeared a median approximately 62 of the top 100 tumor clones.

The sequence came from a female donor older than 55 with stage I lung adenocarcinoma. This chain links TRBV11-2 with TRBJ1-5, with D unresolved. Sample: peripheral blood, taken before any cancer treatment. CDR3 in amino acids: CASSLDGYQPQHF. In DNA form, the CDR3 reads TGTGCCAGCAGCTTAGACGGGTATCAGCCCCAGCATTTT.